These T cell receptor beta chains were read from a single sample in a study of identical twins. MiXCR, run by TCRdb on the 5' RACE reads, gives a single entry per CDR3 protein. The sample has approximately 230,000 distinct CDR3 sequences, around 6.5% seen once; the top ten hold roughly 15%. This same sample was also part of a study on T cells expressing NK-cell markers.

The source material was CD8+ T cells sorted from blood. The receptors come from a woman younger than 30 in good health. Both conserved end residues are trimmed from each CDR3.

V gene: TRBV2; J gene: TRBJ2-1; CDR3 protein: ASEGLAENEQF
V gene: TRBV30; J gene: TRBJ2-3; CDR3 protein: AWSVVRSDTQY
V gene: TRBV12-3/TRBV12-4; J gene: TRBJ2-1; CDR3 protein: ASSFSHLNYNEQF
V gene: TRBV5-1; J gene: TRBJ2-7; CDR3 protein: ASSLVSGRNLNEQY
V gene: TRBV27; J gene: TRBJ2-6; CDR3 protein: ASRKDGHDPGANVLT
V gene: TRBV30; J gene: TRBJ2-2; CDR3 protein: AGGPSVSGELF
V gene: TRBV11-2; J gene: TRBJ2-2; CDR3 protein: ASRAGTSNTGELF
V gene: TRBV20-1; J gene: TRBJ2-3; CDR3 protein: SASRGAGLDTQY
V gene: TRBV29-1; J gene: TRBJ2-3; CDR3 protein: SVLAGPRADTQY
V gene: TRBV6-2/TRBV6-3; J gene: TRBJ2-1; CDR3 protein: ASSWSPGLVLNEQF
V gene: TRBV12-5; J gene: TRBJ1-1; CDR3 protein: ASGLEQGETF
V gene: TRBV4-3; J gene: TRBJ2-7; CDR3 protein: ASSQGWGSYEQY
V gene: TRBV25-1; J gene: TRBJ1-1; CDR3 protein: ASSEGVRIEF
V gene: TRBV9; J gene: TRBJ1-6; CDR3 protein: ASSGNQAAPLH
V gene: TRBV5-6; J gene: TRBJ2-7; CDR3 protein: ASSSTDYEQY
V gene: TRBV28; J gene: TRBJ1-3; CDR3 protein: ASALTVASGNTIY
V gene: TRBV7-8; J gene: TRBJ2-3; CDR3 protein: ASSLEGRATDTQY
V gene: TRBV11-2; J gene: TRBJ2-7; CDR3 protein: ASSSLAGVSPSEQY
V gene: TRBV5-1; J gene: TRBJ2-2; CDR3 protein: ASTLGMSSGELF
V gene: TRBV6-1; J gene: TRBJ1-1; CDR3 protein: ASSPARGDTEAF
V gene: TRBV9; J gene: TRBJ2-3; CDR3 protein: ASSASGTGLDTQY
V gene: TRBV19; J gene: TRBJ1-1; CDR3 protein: ASTSRGLAEAF
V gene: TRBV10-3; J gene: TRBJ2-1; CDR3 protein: AISETNNEQF
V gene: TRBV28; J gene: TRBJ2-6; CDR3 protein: ASSFGSVSGANVLT
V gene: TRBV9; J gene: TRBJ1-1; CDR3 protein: ASSVSGGPPLITEAF
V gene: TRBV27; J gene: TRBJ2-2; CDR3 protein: ASRLRGNEELF
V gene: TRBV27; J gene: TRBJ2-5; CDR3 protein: ASSLLAGAETQY
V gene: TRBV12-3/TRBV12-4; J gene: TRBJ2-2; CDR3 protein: ASSLTGSGELF
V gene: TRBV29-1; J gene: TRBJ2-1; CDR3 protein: SVDHTYNEQF
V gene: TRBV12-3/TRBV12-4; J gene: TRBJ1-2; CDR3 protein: ASSFNGGDGYT
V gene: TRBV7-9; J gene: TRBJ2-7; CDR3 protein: ASSLIKSNEQY
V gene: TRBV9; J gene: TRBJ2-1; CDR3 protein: ASSSWGFDEQF